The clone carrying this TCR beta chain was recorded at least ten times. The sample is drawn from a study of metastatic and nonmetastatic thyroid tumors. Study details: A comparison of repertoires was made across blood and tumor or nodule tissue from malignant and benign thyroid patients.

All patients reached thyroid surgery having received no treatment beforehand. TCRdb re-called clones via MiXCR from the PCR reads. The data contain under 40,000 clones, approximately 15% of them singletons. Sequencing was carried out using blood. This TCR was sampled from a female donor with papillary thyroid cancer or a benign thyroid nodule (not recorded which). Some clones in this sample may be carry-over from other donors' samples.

Written as DNA, the CDR3 is TGTGCCAGCAGCCCGTTCGTGGGGGGCAATCAGCCCCAGCATTTT. The encoded protein is CASSPFVGGNQPQHF. The V gene is TRBV7-6, the J gene TRBJ1-5; weak D call: TRBD1 (5 bases). CDR3 size: 15 residues. Germline V lookup: CDR1 SGHVS, CDR2 FNYEAQ. Trimming removed 5 bases at V and 2 bases at J, with 13 bases between.